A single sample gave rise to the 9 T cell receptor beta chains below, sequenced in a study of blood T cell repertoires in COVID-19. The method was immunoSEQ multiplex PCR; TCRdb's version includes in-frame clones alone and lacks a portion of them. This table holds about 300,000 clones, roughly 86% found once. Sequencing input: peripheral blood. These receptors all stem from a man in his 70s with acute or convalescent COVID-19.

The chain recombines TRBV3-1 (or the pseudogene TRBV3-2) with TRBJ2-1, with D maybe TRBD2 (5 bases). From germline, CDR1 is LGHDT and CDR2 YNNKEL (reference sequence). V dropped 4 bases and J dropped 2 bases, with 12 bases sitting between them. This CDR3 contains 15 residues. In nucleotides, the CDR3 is TGTGCCAGCAGCCTGACGGGGTCCGCCTACAATGAGCAGTTCTTC. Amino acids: CASSLTGSAYNEQFF.

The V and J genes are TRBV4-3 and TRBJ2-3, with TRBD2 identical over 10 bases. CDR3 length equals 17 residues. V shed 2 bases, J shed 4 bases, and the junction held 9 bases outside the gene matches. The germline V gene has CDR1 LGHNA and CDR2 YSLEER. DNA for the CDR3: TGCGCCAGCAGCCAAAAGTGGCTAGCGGGAGACGCAGATACGCAGTATTTT. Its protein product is CASSQKWLAGDADTQYF.

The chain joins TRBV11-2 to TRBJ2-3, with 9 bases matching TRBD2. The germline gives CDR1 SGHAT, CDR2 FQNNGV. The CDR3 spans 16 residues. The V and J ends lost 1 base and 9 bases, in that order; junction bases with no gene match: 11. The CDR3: CASSLGSGGRSGTQYF. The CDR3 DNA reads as TGTGCCAGCAGCTTAGGTAGCGGGGGCCGATCGGGGACGCAGTATTTT.

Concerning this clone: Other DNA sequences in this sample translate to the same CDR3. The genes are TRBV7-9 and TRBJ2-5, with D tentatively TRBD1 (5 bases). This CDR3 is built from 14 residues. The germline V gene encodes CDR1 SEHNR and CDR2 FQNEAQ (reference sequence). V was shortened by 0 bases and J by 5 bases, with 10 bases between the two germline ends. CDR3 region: CASSLAGAGETQYF. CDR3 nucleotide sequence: TGTGCCAGCAGCTTAGCAGGGGCCGGTGAGACCCAGTACTTC. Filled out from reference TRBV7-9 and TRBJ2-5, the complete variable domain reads DTGVSQNPRHKITKRGQNVTFRCDPISEHNRLYWYRQTLGQGPEFLTYFQNEAQLEKSRLLSDRFSAERPKGSFSTLEIQRTEQGDSAMYLCASSLAGAGETQYFGPGTRLLVL.

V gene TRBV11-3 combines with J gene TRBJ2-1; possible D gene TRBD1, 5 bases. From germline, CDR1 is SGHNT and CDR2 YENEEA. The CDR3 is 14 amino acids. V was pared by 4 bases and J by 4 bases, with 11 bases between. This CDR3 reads CASSSQGLYNEQFF. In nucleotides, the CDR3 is TGTGCCAGCAGCTCTCAGGGCCTATACAATGAGCAGTTCTTC.

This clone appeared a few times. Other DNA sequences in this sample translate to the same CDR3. Here the CDR3 DNA reads TGTGCCAGCAGCTTAGCGGGGGGGAGGTACGAGCAGTACTTC. Amino acid sequence: CASSLAGGRYEQYF. The chain carries TRBV11-2 and TRBJ2-7; 8 nucleotides align to TRBD2. The CDR3 has 14 amino acids. V dropped 1 base and J dropped 4; count of bases not matched to a gene: 3. Looked up from germline, CDR1 is SGHAT and CDR2 is FQNNGV.

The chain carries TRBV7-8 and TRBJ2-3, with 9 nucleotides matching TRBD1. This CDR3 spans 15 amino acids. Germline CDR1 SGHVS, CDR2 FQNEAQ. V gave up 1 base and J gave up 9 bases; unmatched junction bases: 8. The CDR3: CASSLEFTGGGTQYF. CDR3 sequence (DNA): TGTGCCAGCAGCTTAGAGTTCACAGGGGGCGGGACGCAGTATTTT.

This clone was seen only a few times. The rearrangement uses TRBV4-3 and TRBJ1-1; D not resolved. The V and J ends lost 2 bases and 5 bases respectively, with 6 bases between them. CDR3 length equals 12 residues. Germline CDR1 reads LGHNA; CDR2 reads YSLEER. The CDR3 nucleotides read TGCGCCAGCAGCCAACGGGGAACTGAAGCTTTCTTT. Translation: CASSQRGTEAFF.

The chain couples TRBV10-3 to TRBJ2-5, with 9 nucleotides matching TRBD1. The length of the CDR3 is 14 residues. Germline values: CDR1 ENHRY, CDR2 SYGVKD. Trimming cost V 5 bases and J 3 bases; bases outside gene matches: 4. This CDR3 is CAISPGQGKETQYF. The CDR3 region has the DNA TGTGCCATCAGTCCGGGACAGGGAAAAGAGACCCAGTACTTC.